This record concerns one T cell receptor (beta chain) sequence. Its antigen is unidentified. Amplification used 60 Vbeta primers and 13 Jbeta primers. Measured with immunoSEQ multiplex PCR; TCRdb has only the in-frame clones, and not every one. The sample shows about 230,000 clones, approximately 78% of them seen only once. Donors consisted of healthy bone marrow donors. The sample is drawn from a study of cytomegalovirus exposure and HLA in healthy donors. On the study more broadly: In an early release, HLA-typed donors contributed some 80 million unique TCR sequences.

Study-wide points: Solely CMV serostatus was available to characterize immune exposure. As was reported, the HLA-A and HLA-B alleles of most subjects were accurately predicted from TCR beta sequences.

The CDR3 is 15 amino acids. The trim removed 10 bases at V and 1 base at J, leaving 11 bases unmatched. Looked up from germline, CDR1 is MNHEY and CDR2 is SMNVEV (reference sequence). Material: PBMCs. This chain uses TRBV27 with TRBJ2-7, with 9 positions matching TRBD1. The TCR comes from a boy aged 10-17 years in good health and CMV-seronegative. The CDR3 coding sequence is TGTGCCACTAAGGACAGGGGCTACCGATCCTACGAGCAGTACTTC. The encoded protein is CATKDRGYRSYEQYF.